What follows describes a single T cell receptor (beta chain). The length of the CDR3 is 15 residues. CDR1 and CDR2 from the germline V gene are SGHNT and YYREEE (reference sequence). Trimming removed 2 bases from V and 8 bases from J, with 19 bases in between. In the original analysis: Amplification of reference gene primers was used by the study to estimate nucleated cell counts. The protocol was immunoSEQ multiplex PCR, while the TCRdb copy is restricted to in-frame clones and leaves out a portion. That table supplies the V and J calls and clone size; D and trimming were determined from the DNA. The data contain a few hundred thousand clones, approximately 85% of them seen just once; the ten biggest clones take up approximately 11%. The data stem from a study of blood T cell repertoires in COVID-19. Looking at the study overall: Samples of COVID-19 (acute and convalescent) were obtained from the United States, Italy and Spain. The cDNA or gDNA used as material had been derived from T cells, B-cell-depleted T cells, or PBMCs.

The V and J genes are TRBV5-4 and TRBJ1-1; a possible D gene is TRBD1 (6 bases). What was sequenced was peripheral blood. This receptor was identified in a woman aged 65 to 85 with acute or convalescent COVID-19. CDR3 coding DNA: TGTGCCAGCAGCTTTTTAGACGGGGGGCCAGGGGAAGCTTTCTTT. Translated: CASSFLDGGPGEAFF.